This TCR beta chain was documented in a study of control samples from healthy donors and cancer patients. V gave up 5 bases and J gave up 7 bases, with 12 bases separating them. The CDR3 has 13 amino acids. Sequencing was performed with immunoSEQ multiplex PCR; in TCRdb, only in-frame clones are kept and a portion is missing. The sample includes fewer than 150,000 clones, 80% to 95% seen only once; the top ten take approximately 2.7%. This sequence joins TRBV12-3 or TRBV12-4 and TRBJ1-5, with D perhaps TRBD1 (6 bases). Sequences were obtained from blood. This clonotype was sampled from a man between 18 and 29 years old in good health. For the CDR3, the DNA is TGTGCCAGCAGTCCCAACAGGGAACAGCCCCAGCATTTT. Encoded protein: CASSPNREQPQHF.